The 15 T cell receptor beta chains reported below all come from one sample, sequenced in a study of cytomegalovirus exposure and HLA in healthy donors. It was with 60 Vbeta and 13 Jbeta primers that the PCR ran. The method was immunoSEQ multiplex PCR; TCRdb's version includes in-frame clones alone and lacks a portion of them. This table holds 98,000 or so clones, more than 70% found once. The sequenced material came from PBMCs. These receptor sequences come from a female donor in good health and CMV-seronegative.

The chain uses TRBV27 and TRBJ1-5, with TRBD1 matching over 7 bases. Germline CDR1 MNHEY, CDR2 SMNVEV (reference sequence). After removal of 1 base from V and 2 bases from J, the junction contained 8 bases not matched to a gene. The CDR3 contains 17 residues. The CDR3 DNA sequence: TGTGCCAGCAGTTTATTTGGGGGGCAGGGGGGCAATCAGCCCCAGCATTTT. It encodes CASSLFGGQGGNQPQHF.

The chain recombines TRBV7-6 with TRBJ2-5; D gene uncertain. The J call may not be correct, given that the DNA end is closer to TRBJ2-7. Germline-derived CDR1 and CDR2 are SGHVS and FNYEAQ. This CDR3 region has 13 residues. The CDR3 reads CASSLERDYEQYF. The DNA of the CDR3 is TGTGCCAGCAGCTTAGAGCGCGACTACGAGCAGTACTTC.

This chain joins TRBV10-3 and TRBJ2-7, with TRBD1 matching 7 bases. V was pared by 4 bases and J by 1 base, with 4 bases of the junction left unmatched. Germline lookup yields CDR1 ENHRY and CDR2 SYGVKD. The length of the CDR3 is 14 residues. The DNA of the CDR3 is TGTGCCATCAGTGGTGGGACAGCTTCCTACGAGCAGTACTTC. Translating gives CAISGGTASYEQYF.

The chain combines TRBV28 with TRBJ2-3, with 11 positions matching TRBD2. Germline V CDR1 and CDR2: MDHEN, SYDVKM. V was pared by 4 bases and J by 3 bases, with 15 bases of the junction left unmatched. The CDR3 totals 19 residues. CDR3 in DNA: TGTGCCAGCAGTTCTATATCCCCTGTACTAGCGGGAGTAACAGATACGCAGTATTTT. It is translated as CASSSISPVLAGVTDTQYF.

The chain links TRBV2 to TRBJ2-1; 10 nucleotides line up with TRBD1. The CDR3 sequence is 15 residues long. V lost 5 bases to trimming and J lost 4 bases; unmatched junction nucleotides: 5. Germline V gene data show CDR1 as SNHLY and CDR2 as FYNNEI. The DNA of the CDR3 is TGTGCCAGCAGTAAGGGACAGGGGACTTACAATGAGCAGTTCTTC. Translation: CASSKGQGTYNEQFF.

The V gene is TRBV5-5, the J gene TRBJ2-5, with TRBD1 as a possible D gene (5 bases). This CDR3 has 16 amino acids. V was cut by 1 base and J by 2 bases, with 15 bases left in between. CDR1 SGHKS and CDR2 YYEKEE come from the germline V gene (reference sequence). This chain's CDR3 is CASSLPTSTEQETQYF. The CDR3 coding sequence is TGTGCCAGCAGCTTGCCCACATCGACAGAGCAAGAGACCCAGTACTTC.

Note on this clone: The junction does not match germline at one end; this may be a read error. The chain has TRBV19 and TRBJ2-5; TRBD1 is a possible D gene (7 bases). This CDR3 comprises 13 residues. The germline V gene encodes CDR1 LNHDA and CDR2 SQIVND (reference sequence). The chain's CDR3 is CTSKHAGGETQYF. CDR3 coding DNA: TGTACCAGTAAACATGCAGGGGGGGAGACCCAGTACTTC. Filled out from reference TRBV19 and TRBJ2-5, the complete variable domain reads DGGITQSPKYLFRKEGQNVTLSCEQNLNHDAMYWYRQDPGQGLRLIYYSQIVNDFQKGDIAEGYSVSREKKESFPLTVTSAQKNPTAFYLCTSKHAGGETQYFGPGTRLLVL.

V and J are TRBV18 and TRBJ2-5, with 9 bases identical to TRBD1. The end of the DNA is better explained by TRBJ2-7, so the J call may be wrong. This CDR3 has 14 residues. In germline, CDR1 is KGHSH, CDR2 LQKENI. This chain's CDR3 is CASSPNRGPYEQYF. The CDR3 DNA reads TGTGCCAGCTCACCGAACAGGGGGCCCTACGAGCAGTACTTC.

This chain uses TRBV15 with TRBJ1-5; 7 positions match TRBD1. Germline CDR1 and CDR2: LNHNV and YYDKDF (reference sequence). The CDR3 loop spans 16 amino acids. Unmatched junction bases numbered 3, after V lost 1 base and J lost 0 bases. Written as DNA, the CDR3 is TGTGCCACCAGCAGAGGGACAGGCGATAGCAATCAGCCCCAGCATTTT. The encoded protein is CATSRGTGDSNQPQHF.

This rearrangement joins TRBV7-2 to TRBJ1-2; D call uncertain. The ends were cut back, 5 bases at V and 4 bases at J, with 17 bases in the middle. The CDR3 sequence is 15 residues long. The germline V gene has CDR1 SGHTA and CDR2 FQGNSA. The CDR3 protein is CASSPPRRSVYGYTF. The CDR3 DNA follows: TGTGCCAGCAGCCCCCCGAGGCGTTCGGTCTATGGCTACACCTTC.

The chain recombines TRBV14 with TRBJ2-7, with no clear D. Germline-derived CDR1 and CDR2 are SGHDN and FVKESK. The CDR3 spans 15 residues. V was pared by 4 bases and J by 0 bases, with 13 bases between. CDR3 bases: TGTGCCAGCAGCCCCCCGGGTGGTTTCTCCTACGAGCAGTACTTC. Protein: CASSPPGGFSYEQYF.

CDR3 loop: CASSQQLNSPLHF. Here the CDR3 DNA reads TGTGCCAGCAGTCAACAATTGAATTCACCCCTCCACTTT. The rearrangement links TRBV6-5 to TRBJ1-6, with D unresolved. Germline V CDR1 and CDR2: MNHEY, SVGAGI. CDR3 length: 13 residues. With 5 bases removed from V and 7 bases from J, the gap between germline ends came to 9 bases.

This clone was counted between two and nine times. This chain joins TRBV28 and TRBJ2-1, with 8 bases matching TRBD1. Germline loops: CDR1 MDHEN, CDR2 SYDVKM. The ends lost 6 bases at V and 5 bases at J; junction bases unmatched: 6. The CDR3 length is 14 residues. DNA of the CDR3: TGTGCCAGCAGGCCCGGGACAGGTAACAATGAGCAGTTCTTC. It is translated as CASRPGTGNNEQFF. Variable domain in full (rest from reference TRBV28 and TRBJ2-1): DVKVTQSSRYLVKRTGEKVFLECVQDMDHENMFWYRQDPGLGLRLIYFSYDVKMKEKGDIPEGYSVSREKKERFSLILESASTNQTSMYLCASRPGTGNNEQFFGPGTRLTVL.

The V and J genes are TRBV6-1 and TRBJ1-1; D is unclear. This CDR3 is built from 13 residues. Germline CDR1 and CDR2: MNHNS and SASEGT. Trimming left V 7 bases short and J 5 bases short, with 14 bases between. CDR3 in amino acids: CASTSVPGTEAFF. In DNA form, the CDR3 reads TGTGCCAGCACTTCGGTCCCCGGGACTGAAGCTTTCTTT.

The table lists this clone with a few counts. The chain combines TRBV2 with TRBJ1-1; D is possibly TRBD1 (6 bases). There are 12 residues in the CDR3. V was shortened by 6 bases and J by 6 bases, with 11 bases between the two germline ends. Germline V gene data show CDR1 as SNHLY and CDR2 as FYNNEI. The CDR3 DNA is TGTGCCAGCAGGGGGGACAACCCTGAAGCTTTCTTT. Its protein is CASRGDNPEAFF. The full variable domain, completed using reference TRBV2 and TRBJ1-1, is EPEVTQTPSHQVTQMGQEVILRCVPISNHLYFYWYRQILGQKVEFLVSFYNNEISEKSEIFDDQFSVERPDGSNFTLKIRSTKLEDSAMYFCASRGDNPEAFFGQGTRLTVV.